This T cell receptor (beta chain) was sequenced in a study of blood T cell repertoires in COVID-19. This clone was detected once. Per the study methods: Reference gene primers were amplified, and this amplification served to estimate nucleated cell counts. Sequencing used immunoSEQ multiplex PCR; TCRdb keeps in-frame clones, though not all of them. The DNA was the basis for D and trimming; V, J and clone size are from that table. The sample carries about 220,000 clones, about 80% recorded once. The V end lost 3 bases, the J end lost 4 bases, and 19 bases lay between the germline ends. The CDR3 loop spans 17 amino acids. Germline CDR1 and CDR2: LNHDA and SQIVND (reference sequence). Which cohort a participant joined came from the clinical history participants gave. A case of COVID-19 had been met by exposed participants within 2 weeks before study entry.

The sample comprised PBMCs or T cells enriched from blood (not recorded which). The V call is TRBV19, the J call TRBJ1-5, with no clear D. This sequence originates from a woman between 50 and 59 years old who had been exposed to COVID-19. The CDR3 DNA is TGTGCCAGTAGTATTTTGCAGAATGGAGTAAGAAATCAGCCCCAGCATTTT. Encoded protein: CASSILQNGVRNQPQHF.